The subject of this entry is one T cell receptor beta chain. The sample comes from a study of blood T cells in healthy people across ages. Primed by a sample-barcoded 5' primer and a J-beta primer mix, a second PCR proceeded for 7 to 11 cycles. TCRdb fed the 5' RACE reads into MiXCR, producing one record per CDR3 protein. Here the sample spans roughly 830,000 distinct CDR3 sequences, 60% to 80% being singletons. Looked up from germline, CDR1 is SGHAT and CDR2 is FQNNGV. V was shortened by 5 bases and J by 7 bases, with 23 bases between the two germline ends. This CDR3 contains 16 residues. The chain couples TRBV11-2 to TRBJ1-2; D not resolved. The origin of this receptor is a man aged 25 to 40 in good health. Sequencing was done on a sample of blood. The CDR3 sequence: CASSTHPGSPGSGYTF. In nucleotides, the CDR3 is TGTGCCAGCAGCACTCACCCGGGGTCTCCCGGATCTGGCTACACCTTC.